One and the same sample provided the 29 T cell receptor beta chains below, sequenced in a study of cytomegalovirus exposure and HLA in healthy donors. Assay: immunoSEQ multiplex PCR; the TCRdb copy retains only in-frame clones and omits some. This sample carries 40,000 to 55,000 clones, 88% of them seen once, and the ten largest clones take under 8.5%. The sequencing input was PBMCs. The receptors originated from a young woman in good health and CMV-seronegative.

The V gene is TRBV27, the J gene TRBJ1-3, with D possibly TRBD1 on 5 matching bases. Germline-derived CDR1 and CDR2 are MNHEY and SMNVEV (reference sequence). This CDR3 comprises 15 residues. V lost 3 bases and J 1 base, leaving 10 bases between the germline ends. CDR3 region: CASSLEGKSGNTIYF. The CDR3 region has the DNA TGTGCCAGCAGTTTGGAGGGGAAATCTGGAAACACCATATATTTT.

The DNA of the CDR3 is TGTGCCAGCAGCGTAGGGGGACAGGGGGCCTACGAGCAGTACTTC. Protein: CASSVGGQGAYEQYF. The chain uses TRBV9 and TRBJ2-7; 11 positions agree with TRBD1. The J segment lost 2 bases and the V segment lost 0 bases, leaving 1 base of the junction unmatched. The CDR3 sequence is 15 residues long. Germline V gene sequence: CDR1 SGDLS, CDR2 YYNGEE.

This clone turned up a few times. This chain connects TRBV7-2 to TRBJ2-7, with TRBD2 matching over 9 bases. The V and J ends lost 2 bases and 6 bases, in that order; junction bases with no gene match: 8. The CDR3 spans 15 residues. Germline-derived CDR1 and CDR2 are SGHTA and FQGNSA. DNA of the CDR3: TGTGCCAGCAGCTTATCCGGGACTAGCTCTCTCGAGCAGTACTTC. This sequence encodes CASSLSGTSSLEQYF.

The rearrangement links TRBV5-6 to TRBJ2-1; D is perhaps TRBD2 (5 bases). In germline, CDR1 is SGHDT, CDR2 YYEEEE. V dropped 6 bases and J dropped 7 bases, with 8 bases sitting between them. The CDR3 is made up of 11 amino acids. CDR3 sequence (DNA): TGTGCCAGCAATAGAGGGAATGAGCAGTTCTTC. This sequence encodes CASNRGNEQFF. The whole variable domain, remainder taken from reference TRBV5-6 and TRBJ2-1, is DAGVTQSPTHLIKTRGQQVTLRCSPKSGHDTVSWYQQALGQGPQFIFQYYEEEERQRGNFPDRFSGHQFPNYSSELNVNALLLGDSALYLCASNRGNEQFFGPGTRLTVL.

The rearrangement links TRBV11-3 to TRBJ2-7; a possible D gene is TRBD2 (6 bases). The germline V gene encodes CDR1 SGHNT and CDR2 YENEEA. The CDR3 has 13 residues. V lost 2 bases to trimming and J lost 6 bases, with 11 bases between them. The CDR3 reads CASSLLAASEQYF. The CDR3 DNA sequence: TGTGCCAGCAGCTTATTAGCGGCTAGCGAGCAGTACTTC. Based on the CDR3 plus reference TRBV11-3 and TRBJ2-7, the full variable domain is EAGVVQSPRYKIIEKKQPVAFWCNPISGHNTLYWYLQNLGQGPELLIRYENEEAVDDSQLPKDRFSAERLKGVDSTLKIQPAELGDSAVYLCASSLLAASEQYFGPGTRLTVT.

The chain uses TRBV19 and TRBJ2-3; 11 bases are a match to TRBD2. This CDR3 has 17 amino acids. Germline V CDR1 and CDR2: LNHDA, SQIVND (reference sequence). V shed 1 base and J 4 bases; nucleotides not matched to a gene: 7. Here the CDR3 DNA reads TGTGCCAGTAGTATAGTTGGGCTAGCGGGAGGTTCAGATACGCAGTATTTT. Translating it yields CASSIVGLAGGSDTQYF.

The chain joins TRBV5-4 to TRBJ1-2; perhaps TRBD1 as D (6 bases). The V and J ends lost 4 bases and 7 bases respectively, with 17 bases between them. Germline CDR1 and CDR2: SGHNT and YYREEE (reference sequence). The CDR3 has 14 residues. CDR3 DNA: TGTGCCAGCAGCCCGATGGGAGGGACAATTGGCTACACCTTC. Translation gives CASSPMGGTIGYTF.

The CDR3 region is CASSGGQGAGETQYF. DNA of the CDR3: TGTGCCAGCAGCGGTGGACAGGGGGCTGGAGAGACCCAGTACTTC. The chain is built from TRBV9 and TRBJ2-5; 11 bases align to TRBD1. The V gene end was trimmed by 3 bases and the J gene end by 4 bases; junction bases not matched to a gene: 5. Germline CDR1 reads SGDLS; CDR2 reads YYNGEE. CDR3 length: 15 residues.

This clone showed up just a few times. The V and J genes are TRBV19 and TRBJ1-4; a possible D gene is TRBD1 (6 bases). Germline assignment: CDR1 LNHDA and CDR2 SQIVND (reference sequence). The germline V and J ends were trimmed by 5 bases and 5 bases, with 12 bases remaining between them. The CDR3 consists of 14 residues. The CDR3 DNA reads TGTGCCAGTAGTGGCCGGACAGTGAATGAAAAACTGTTTTTT. Its translation is CASSGRTVNEKLFF.

V gene TRBV15 combines with J gene TRBJ2-3; a possible D gene is TRBD2 (6 bases). V gave up 2 bases and J gave up 0 bases, with 12 bases separating them. Germline CDR1 and CDR2: LNHNV and YYDKDF (reference sequence). The CDR3 has 16 residues. This CDR3 reads CATSRPGVGSTDTQYF. CDR3 DNA: TGTGCCACCAGCAGACCGGGGGTGGGTAGCACAGATACGCAGTATTTT.

The CDR3 region has the DNA TGTGCCAGCAGTTACGGAGCGAACACCGGGGAGCTGTTTTTT. It codes for CASSYGANTGELFF. The chain recombines TRBV6-5 with TRBJ2-2; D ambiguous. V lost 2 bases and J 0 bases, leaving 4 bases between the germline ends. This CDR3 spans 14 amino acids. Germline-derived CDR1 and CDR2 are MNHEY and SVGAGI.

The genes are TRBV28 and TRBJ1-5; perhaps TRBD1 as D (6 bases). The CDR3 runs to 14 residues. V was trimmed by 3 bases and J by 6 bases, leaving 12 bases between them. CDR1 and CDR2 from the germline V gene are MDHEN and SYDVKM. CDR3 residues: CASSLRGFGQPQHF. CDR3 DNA: TGTGCCAGCAGTTTGAGGGGGTTCGGTCAGCCCCAGCATTTT.

This clone was seen more than once but under ten times. The rearrangement joins TRBV7-2 to TRBJ2-1, with D perhaps TRBD2 (5 bases). V lost 2 bases and J 3 bases, leaving 14 bases between the germline ends. The germline gives CDR1 SGHTA, CDR2 FQGNSA. The CDR3 has 16 amino acids. CDR3 protein: CASSLLPGSRYNEQFF. CDR3 nucleotides: TGTGCCAGCAGCTTACTTCCGGGATCCCGCTACAATGAGCAGTTCTTC.

This clone was counted once. This CDR3 reads CASSTGLAGPYEQYF. In nucleotides, the CDR3 is TGTGCCAGCAGCACCGGACTAGCGGGACCTTACGAGCAGTACTTC. This sequence joins TRBV9 and TRBJ2-7; 12 bases agree with TRBD2. The CDR3 length is 15 residues. Germline-derived CDR1 and CDR2 are SGDLS and YYNGEE. With V trimmed by 4 bases and J by 4 bases, 6 bases remained unmatched.

The chain has TRBV4-1 and TRBJ1-1; 9 bases are a match to TRBD1. The ends lost 4 bases at V and 0 bases at J; junction bases unmatched: 6. The germline V gene has CDR1 MGHRA and CDR2 YSYEKL. The CDR3 is 16 residues long. The CDR3 DNA reads TGCGCCAGCAGCCTAGGACAGGGGATCATGAACACTGAAGCTTTCTTT. Translating gives CASSLGQGIMNTEAFF.

The chain carries TRBV27 and TRBJ2-1, with D possibly being TRBD2 (5 bases). The germline V gene encodes CDR1 MNHEY and CDR2 SMNVEV (reference sequence). This CDR3 is 14 amino acids long. Trimming shortened V by 0 bases and J by 5 bases, and 8 bases separated the two germline ends. The CDR3 sequence: CASSLSSADNEQFF. The CDR3 DNA follows: TGTGCCAGCAGTTTATCGTCAGCGGACAATGAGCAGTTCTTC.

V and J are TRBV27 and TRBJ2-4, with 9 positions matching TRBD2. Germline CDR1 reads MNHEY; CDR2 reads SMNVEV (reference sequence). This CDR3 has 17 amino acids. The trim removed 5 bases at V and 8 bases at J, leaving 16 bases unmatched. The CDR3 nucleotides read TGTGCCAGCAGTCCACTTAATAGCGGGAGCCTGAGGGACATTCAGTACTTC. Its translation: CASSPLNSGSLRDIQYF.

The genes are TRBV6-1 and TRBJ1-5; 7 bases line up with TRBD1. CDR3 length: 15 residues. From germline, CDR1 is MNHNS and CDR2 SASEGT. Trimming at V came to 6 bases and at J to 3 bases, leaving 8 bases not matched to a gene. CDR3 bases: TGTGCCAGCAGCTATAGGGACAGCTTCAATCAGCCCCAGCATTTT. Amino acids: CASSYRDSFNQPQHF.

This chain connects TRBV2 to TRBJ2-2, with 8 bases matching TRBD2. The germline gives CDR1 SNHLY, CDR2 FYNNEI. The CDR3 has 15 residues. Trimming took 7 bases from V and 2 from J; bases not matched to a gene: 6. As DNA, the CDR3 is TGTGCCAGCACCCGAAGCGGGGGTAACACCGGGGAGCTGTTTTTT. As protein: CASTRSGGNTGELFF.

The chain combines TRBV27 with TRBJ2-1; 7 positions agree with TRBD2. This CDR3 is built from 14 residues. V lost 2 bases and J lost 6; bases outside the gene matches: 4. CDR1 MNHEY and CDR2 SMNVEV come from the germline V gene (reference sequence). In DNA, the CDR3 is TGTGCCAGCAGTTTACGACTAGCTACCAATGAGCAGTTCTTC. Translating it yields CASSLRLATNEQFF.

The rearrangement links TRBV11-2 to TRBJ2-3; possibly TRBD1 for D (7 bases). This CDR3 is 16 amino acids long. Between the trimmed V and J ends, which lost 5 bases and 0 bases, there was a span of 15 bases. Germline CDR1 reads SGHAT; CDR2 reads FQNNGV. CDR3 protein: CASSAGQLPSTDTQYF. The CDR3, as DNA: TGTGCCAGCAGCGCGGGACAGCTTCCTAGCACAGATACGCAGTATTTT.

This clone was recorded a few times. V usage is TRBV4-1 and J usage is TRBJ1-1; 8 positions match TRBD1. J lost 5 bases, V lost 2 bases, and 7 bases had no gene match. CDR3 length equals 15 residues. The germline V gene encodes CDR1 MGHRA and CDR2 YSYEKL. The CDR3 is CASSQFQGAQTEAFF. Written as DNA, the CDR3 is TGCGCCAGCAGCCAATTCCAGGGGGCGCAGACTGAAGCTTTCTTT.

CDR3 protein: CASSYPPGQGMETQYF. CDR3 coding DNA: TGTGCCAGCAGTTACCCACCGGGACAGGGGATGGAGACCCAGTACTTC. The V call is TRBV6-6, the J call TRBJ2-5; TRBD1 matches at 10 bases. V lost 2 bases, J lost 5 bases, and 8 bases stayed unmatched. The germline V gene has CDR1 MNHNY and CDR2 SVGAGI (reference sequence). The CDR3 totals 16 residues.

The J gene is TRBJ2-7, the V gene TRBV11-3, with TRBD1 matching over 8 bases. The CDR3 length is 13 residues. Germline V gives CDR1 SGHNT, CDR2 YENEEA. The V gene end was trimmed by 4 bases and the J gene end by 6 bases; junction bases not matched to a gene: 5. CDR3 amino acids: CASSSDRVAEQYF. DNA for the CDR3: TGTGCCAGCAGCTCGGACAGGGTGGCCGAGCAGTACTTC.

The V and J genes are TRBV30 and TRBJ2-2; possibly TRBD1 for D (5 bases). From germline, CDR1 is GTSNPN and CDR2 SVGIG (reference sequence). The CDR3 runs 13 residues. V shed 3 bases and J shed 5 bases, with 10 bases lying between them. CDR3 loop: CAWRGRDTGELFF. CDR3 nucleotide sequence: TGTGCCTGGAGGGGCAGGGATACCGGGGAGCTGTTTTTT.

V and J are TRBV28 and TRBJ1-5; TRBD1 matches 11 bases. This CDR3 comprises 14 residues. Germline V gene data show CDR1 as MDHEN and CDR2 as SYDVKM. Trimming at V came to 6 bases and at J to 9 bases, leaving 7 bases not matched to a gene. For the CDR3, the DNA is TGTGCCAGCAGCGGGACAGGGGGGGATCGGCCCCAGCATTTT. It yields the protein CASSGTGGDRPQHF.

The chain joins TRBV6-5 to TRBJ1-2, with D possibly TRBD1 on 6 matching bases. Trimming stripped 9 bases from V and 0 bases from J, with 11 bases between. Germline CDR1 MNHEY, CDR2 SVGAGI. The CDR3 spans 13 residues. The CDR3 loop reads CASSRGANYGYTF. CDR3 DNA: TGTGCCAGTAGCAGGGGCGCTAACTATGGCTACACCTTC.

This sequence joins TRBV27 and TRBJ1-2; a weak D match, TRBD1 (5 bases). Germline V CDR1 and CDR2: MNHEY, SMNVEV (reference sequence). V lost 2 bases and J 8 bases, leaving 12 bases between the germline ends. The length of the CDR3 is 13 residues. The CDR3 sequence is CASSLGAQDGYTF. The CDR3 nucleotides read TGTGCCAGCAGTTTAGGGGCCCAAGACGGCTACACCTTC.

The genes are TRBV2 and TRBJ2-7; D remains unclear. CDR3 length: 12 residues. The ends were cut back, 5 bases at V and 0 bases at J, with 5 bases in the middle. Germline-derived CDR1 and CDR2 are SNHLY and FYNNEI. CDR3 nucleotide sequence: TGTGCCAGCAGTCGGAGCTCCTACGAGCAGTACTTC. This gives the protein CASSRSSYEQYF.